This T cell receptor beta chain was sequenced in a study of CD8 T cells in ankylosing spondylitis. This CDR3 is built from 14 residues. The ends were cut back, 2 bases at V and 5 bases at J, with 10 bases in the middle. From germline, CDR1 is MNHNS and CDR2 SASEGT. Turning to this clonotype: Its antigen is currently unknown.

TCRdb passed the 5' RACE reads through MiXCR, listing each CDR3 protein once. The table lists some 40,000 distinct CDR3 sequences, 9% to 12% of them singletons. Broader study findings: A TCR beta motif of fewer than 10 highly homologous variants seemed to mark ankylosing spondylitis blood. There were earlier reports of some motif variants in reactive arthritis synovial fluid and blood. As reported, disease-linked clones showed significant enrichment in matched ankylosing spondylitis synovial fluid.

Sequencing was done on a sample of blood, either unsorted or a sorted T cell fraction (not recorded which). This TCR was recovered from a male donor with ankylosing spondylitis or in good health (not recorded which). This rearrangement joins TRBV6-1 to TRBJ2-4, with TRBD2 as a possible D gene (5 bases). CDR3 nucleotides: TGTGCCAGCAGTGAACCGGGGTTAGAAAACATTCAGTACTTC. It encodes CASSEPGLENIQYF.